A selection of T cell receptor beta chains follows, all from one sample in a study of T cell responses to AZD1222 COVID-19 vaccine. Profiling relied on immunoSEQ multiplex PCR, and the TCRdb table lists in-frame clones only, not all of them. Seen here are 150,000 to 200,000 clones, about 88% observed once, and the top ten hold roughly a quarter. Sequenced material: peripheral blood, taken 28 days after the second AZD1222 dose. The receptors stem from an adult who received the AZD1222 COVID-19 vaccine. CDR3s include the opening cysteine and the closing phenylalanine or tryptophan. Clone size is shown for a subset of rows, as once, few, many or a class of expanded clone.

J gene: TRBJ2-1
V gene: TRBV29-1
clone size: -
CDR3 protein: CSVPRQVEQFF

J gene: TRBJ2-1
V gene: TRBV6-4
clone size: once
CDR3 protein: CASSDRGQQFF

J gene: TRBJ2-3
V gene: TRBV9
clone size: -
CDR3 protein: CASSAVLAGGPMDTQYF

J gene: TRBJ2-1
V gene: TRBV10-3
clone size: -
CDR3 protein: CAISDRGRSYNEQFF

J gene: TRBJ2-1
V gene: TRBV25-1
clone size: -
CDR3 protein: CASSGYRGNEQFF

J gene: TRBJ2-2
V gene: TRBV7-3
clone size: few
CDR3 protein: CASSFSSGGELFF

J gene: TRBJ1-1
V gene: TRBV6-5
clone size: -
CDR3 protein: CASSYSTSRGTEAFF

J gene: TRBJ2-2
V gene: TRBV9
clone size: -
CDR3 protein: CASSPRLAGETNTGELFF

J gene: TRBJ2-4
V gene: TRBV28
clone size: once
CDR3 protein: CASSFPGQGASIQYF

J gene: TRBJ2-2
V gene: TRBV24-1
clone size: -
CDR3 protein: CATQPRVTGELFF

J gene: TRBJ2-7
V gene: TRBV7-3
clone size: -
CDR3 protein: CASSLRRTGPYEQYF

J gene: TRBJ2-7
V gene: TRBV27
clone size: -
CDR3 protein: CASGAGTDPYEQYF

J gene: TRBJ2-3
V gene: TRBV4-3
clone size: -
CDR3 protein: CASSQGLLSTDTQYF

J gene: TRBJ1-5
V gene: TRBV7-9
clone size: -
CDR3 protein: CASTPQGPGQPQHF

J gene: TRBJ2-2
V gene: TRBV15
clone size: -
CDR3 protein: CATSRRVGGRALNTGELFF

J gene: TRBJ2-7
V gene: TRBV10-3
clone size: -
CDR3 protein: CAISESGTAAYEQYF